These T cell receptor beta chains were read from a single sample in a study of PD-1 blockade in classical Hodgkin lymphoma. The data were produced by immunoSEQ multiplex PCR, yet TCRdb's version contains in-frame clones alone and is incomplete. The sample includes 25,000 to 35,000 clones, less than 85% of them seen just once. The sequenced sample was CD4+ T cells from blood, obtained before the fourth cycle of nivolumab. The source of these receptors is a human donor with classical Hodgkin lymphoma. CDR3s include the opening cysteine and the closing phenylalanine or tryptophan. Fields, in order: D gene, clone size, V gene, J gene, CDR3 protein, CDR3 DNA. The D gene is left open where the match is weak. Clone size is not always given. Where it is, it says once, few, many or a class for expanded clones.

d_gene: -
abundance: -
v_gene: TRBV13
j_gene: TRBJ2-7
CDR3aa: CASSGKRSYEQYF
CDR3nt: TGTGCCAGCTCCGGAAAGCGGTCCTACGAGCAGTACTTC

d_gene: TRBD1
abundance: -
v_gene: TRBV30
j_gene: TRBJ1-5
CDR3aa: CAWRGQGTHQPQHF
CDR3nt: TGTGCCTGGAGGGGACAGGGGACTCATCAGCCCCAGCATTTT

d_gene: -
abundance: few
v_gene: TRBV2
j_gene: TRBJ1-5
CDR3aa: CASSEAELQPQHF
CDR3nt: TGTGCCAGCAGTGAAGCCGAACTTCAGCCCCAGCATTTT

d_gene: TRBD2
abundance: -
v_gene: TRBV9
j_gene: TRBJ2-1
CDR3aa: CASSPTTSGVEQFF
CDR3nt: TGTGCCAGCAGCCCGACGACTAGCGGGGTGGAGCAGTTCTTC

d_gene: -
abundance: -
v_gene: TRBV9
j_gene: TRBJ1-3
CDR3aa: CASSVATRGAGNTIYF
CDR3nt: TGTGCCAGCAGCGTAGCTACGAGGGGAGCTGGAAACACCATATATTTT

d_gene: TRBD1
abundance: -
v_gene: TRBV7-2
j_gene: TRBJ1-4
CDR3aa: CASSARQGRDEKLFF
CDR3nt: TGTGCCAGCAGCGCCCGACAGGGCAGGGATGAAAAACTGTTTTTT

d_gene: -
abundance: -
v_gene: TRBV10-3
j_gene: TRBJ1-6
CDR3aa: CAIRAGTFNSPLHF
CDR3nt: TGTGCCATCAGAGCCGGGACATTTAATTCACCCCTCCACTTT

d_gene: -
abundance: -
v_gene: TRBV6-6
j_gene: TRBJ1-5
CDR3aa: CASSYPETGTQHF
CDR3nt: TGTGCCAGCAGTTACCCAGAGACAGGAACCCAGCATTTT

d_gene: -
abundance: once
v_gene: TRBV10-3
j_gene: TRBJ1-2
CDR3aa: CAISHSSDYGYTF
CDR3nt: TGTGCCATCAGCCATTCTAGCGACTATGGCTACACCTTC

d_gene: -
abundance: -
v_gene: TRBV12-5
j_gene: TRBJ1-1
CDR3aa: CASGLAGSNTEAFF
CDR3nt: TGTGCTAGTGGTTTGGCCGGGTCGAACACTGAAGCTTTCTTT

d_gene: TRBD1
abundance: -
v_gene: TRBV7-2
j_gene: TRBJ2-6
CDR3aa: CASSQTGGAGANVLTF
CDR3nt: TGTGCCAGCAGCCAAACAGGGGGCGCTGGGGCCAACGTCCTGACTTTC

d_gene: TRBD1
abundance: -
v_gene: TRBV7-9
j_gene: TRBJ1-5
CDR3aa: CASSLGAQGSFPFNQPQHF
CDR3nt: TGTGCCAGCAGTTTAGGGGCACAGGGGTCCTTCCCCTTCAATCAGCCCCAGCATTTT

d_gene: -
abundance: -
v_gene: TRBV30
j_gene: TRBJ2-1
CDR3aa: CAWIKGSSAYNEQFF
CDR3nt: TGTGCCTGGATCAAAGGGTCTAGCGCGTACAATGAGCAGTTCTTC

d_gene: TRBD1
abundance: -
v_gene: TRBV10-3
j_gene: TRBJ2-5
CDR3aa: CATGQGVSGETQYF
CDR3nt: TGTGCCACCGGACAGGGGGTATCGGGGGAGACCCAGTACTTC

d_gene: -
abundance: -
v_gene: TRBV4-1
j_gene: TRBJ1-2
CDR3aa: CASSQDRTANYGYTF
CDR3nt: TGCGCCAGCAGCCAAGACCGGACAGCAAACTATGGCTACACCTTC

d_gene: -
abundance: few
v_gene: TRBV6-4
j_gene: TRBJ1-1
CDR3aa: CASSEELNTEAFF
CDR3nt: TGTGCCAGCAGTGAGGAACTGAACACTGAAGCTTTCTTT

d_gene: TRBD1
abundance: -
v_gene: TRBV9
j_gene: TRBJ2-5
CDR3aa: CASSVGAGGAWSQETQYF
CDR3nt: TGTGCCAGCAGCGTAGGGGCAGGGGGCGCTTGGTCCCAAGAGACCCAGTACTTC

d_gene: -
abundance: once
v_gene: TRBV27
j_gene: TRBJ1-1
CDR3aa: CATAKESNTEAFF
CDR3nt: TGTGCCACCGCTAAAGAGTCGAACACTGAAGCTTTCTTT

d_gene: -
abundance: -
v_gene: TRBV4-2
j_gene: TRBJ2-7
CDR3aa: CASSQDFRQTYEQYF
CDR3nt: TGTGCCAGCAGCCAAGATTTTCGGCAGACCTACGAGCAGTACTTC

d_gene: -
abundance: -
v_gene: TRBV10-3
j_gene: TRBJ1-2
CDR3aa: CAIRQEPYGYTF
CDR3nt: TGTGCCATCAGGCAGGAACCCTATGGCTACACCTTC

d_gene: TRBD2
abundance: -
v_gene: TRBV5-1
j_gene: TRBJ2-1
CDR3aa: CASSLASGAYNEQFF
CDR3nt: TGCGCCAGCAGCTTGGCTAGCGGAGCCTACAATGAGCAGTTCTTC

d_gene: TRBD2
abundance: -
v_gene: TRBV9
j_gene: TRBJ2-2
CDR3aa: CASSVAGAGTSGDTNTGELFF
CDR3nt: TGTGCCAGCAGCGTAGCGGGAGCCGGGACTAGCGGAGACACGAACACCGGGGAGCTGTTTTTT

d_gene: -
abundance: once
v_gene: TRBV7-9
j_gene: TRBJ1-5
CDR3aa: CASSLVEQPQHF
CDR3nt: TGTGCCAGCAGCTTAGTAGAGCAGCCCCAGCATTTT

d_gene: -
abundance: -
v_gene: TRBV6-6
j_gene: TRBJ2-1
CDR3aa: CASRNEAGPSYNEQFF
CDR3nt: TGTGCCAGCAGAAACGAGGCGGGACCATCCTACAATGAGCAGTTCTTC

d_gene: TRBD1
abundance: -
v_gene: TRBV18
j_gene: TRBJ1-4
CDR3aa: CASSPRTGGNEKLFF
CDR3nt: TGTGCCAGCTCACCACGGACAGGGGGGAATGAAAAACTGTTTTTT

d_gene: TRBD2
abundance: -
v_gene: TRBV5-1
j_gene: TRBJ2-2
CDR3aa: CASSTVPGLAGGRLAGELFF
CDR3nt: TGCGCCAGCAGCACTGTCCCGGGACTAGCGGGGGGGAGACTAGCCGGGGAGCTGTTTTTT

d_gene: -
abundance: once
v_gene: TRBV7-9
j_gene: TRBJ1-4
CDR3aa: CASSLGGVTAQLNEKLFF
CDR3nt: TGTGCCAGCAGCTTAGGCGGGGTGACAGCTCAACTTAATGAAAAACTGTTTTTT

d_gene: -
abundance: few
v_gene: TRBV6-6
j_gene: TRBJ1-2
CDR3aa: CASSPGRGGYTF
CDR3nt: TGTGCCAGCAGCCCCGGTCGGGGCGGTTACACCTTC

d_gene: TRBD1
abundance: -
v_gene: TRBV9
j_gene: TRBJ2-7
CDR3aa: CASSVRGQGGEQYF
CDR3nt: TGTGCCAGCAGCGTCAGGGGGCAGGGTGGCGAGCAGTACTTC

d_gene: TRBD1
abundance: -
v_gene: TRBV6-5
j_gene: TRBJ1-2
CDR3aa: CASSPDREQYGYTF
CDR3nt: TGTGCCAGCAGTCCTGACAGGGAACAGTATGGCTACACCTTC

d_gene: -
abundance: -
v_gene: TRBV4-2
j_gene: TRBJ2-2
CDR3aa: CASSALEFTGELFF
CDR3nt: TGTGCCAGCAGCGCTCTAGAGTTCACCGGGGAGCTGTTTTTT

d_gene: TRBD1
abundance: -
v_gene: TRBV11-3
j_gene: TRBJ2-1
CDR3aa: CASSVDRVNEQFF
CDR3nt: TGTGCCAGCAGCGTTGACAGGGTCAATGAGCAGTTCTTC

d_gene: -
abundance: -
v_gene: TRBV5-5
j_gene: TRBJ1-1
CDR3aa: CASSTTGNTEAFF
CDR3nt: TGTGCCAGCAGCACGACAGGGAACACTGAAGCTTTCTTT

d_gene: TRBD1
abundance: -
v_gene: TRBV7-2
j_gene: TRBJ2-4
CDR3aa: CASSLARGHANIQYF
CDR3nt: TGTGCCAGCAGCTTAGCCAGGGGGCATGCAAACATTCAGTACTTC

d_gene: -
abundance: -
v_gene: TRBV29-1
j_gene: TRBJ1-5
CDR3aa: CSVKGDDYPQHF
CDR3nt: TGCAGCGTGAAGGGGGATGACTACCCCCAGCATTTT

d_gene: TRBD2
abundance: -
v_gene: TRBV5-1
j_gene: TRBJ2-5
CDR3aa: CASSLGPSGGQETQYF
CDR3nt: TGCGCCAGCAGCTTGGGGCCTAGCGGGGGCCAAGAGACCCAGTACTTC

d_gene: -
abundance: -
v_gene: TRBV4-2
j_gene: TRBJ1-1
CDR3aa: CASSQEGMNTEAFF
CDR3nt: TGTGCCAGCAGCCAGGAAGGGATGAACACTGAAGCTTTCTTT

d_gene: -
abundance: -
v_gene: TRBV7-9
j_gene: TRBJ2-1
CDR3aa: CASSSGWTPYNEQFF
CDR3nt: TGTGCCAGCAGCTCCGGGTGGACCCCTTACAATGAGCAGTTCTTC

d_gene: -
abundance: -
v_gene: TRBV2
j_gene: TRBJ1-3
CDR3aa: CASSGGGAGNTIYF
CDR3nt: TGTGCCAGCAGTGGAGGGGGGGCTGGAAACACCATATATTTT

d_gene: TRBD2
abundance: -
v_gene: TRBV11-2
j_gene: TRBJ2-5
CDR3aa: CASSLGLAGETQYF
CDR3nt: TGTGCCAGCAGCTTAGGCCTAGCGGGAGAGACCCAGTACTTC

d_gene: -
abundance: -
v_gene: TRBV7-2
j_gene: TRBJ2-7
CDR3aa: CASSLVGQSYEQYF
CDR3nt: TGTGCCAGCAGCTTAGTAGGACAGAGCTACGAGCAGTACTTC

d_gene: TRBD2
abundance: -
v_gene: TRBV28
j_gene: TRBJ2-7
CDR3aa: CASLAGSSYEQYF
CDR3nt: TGTGCCAGTCTAGCGGGAAGCTCCTACGAGCAGTACTTC

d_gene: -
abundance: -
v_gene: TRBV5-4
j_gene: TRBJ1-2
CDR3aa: CATGVEPQNYGYTF
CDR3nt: TGTGCCACTGGGGTTGAGCCCCAAAACTATGGCTACACCTTC

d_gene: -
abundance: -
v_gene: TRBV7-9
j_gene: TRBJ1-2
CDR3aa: CASSPAIGDGYTF
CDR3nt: TGTGCCAGCAGCCCCGCGATCGGGGATGGCTACACCTTC

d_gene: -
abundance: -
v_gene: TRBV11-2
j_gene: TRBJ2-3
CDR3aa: CASSLVGGTDTQYF
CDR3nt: TGTGCCAGCAGCTTAGTAGGGGGTACAGATACGCAGTATTTT